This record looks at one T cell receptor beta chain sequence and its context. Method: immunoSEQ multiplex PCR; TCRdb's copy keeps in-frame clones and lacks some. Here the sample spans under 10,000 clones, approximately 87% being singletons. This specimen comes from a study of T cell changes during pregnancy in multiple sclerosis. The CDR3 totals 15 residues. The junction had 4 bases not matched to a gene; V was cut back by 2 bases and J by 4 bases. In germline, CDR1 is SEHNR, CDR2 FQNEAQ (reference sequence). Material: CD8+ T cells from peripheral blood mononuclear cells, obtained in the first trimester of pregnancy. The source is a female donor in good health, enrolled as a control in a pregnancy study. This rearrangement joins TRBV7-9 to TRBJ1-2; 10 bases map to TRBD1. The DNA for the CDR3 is TGTGCCAGCAGCTTACAGGGACAGGGGTTCTATGGCTACACCTTC. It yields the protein CASSLQGQGFYGYTF.